Only one count was recorded for the clone carrying this TCR beta chain. This specimen comes from a study of control samples from healthy donors and cancer patients. Only in-frame clones appear in the TCRdb table, and some are missing; sequencing was by immunoSEQ multiplex PCR. The sample records 150,000 to 200,000 clones, 90% to 95% being singletons. Germline CDR1 MNHNY, CDR2 SVGAGI (reference sequence). The CDR3 runs to 15 residues. Trimming removed 6 bases at V and 4 bases at J, with 19 bases between. V usage is TRBV6-6 and J usage is TRBJ2-7; possible D gene TRBD2, 6 bases. The sequencing input was blood. This TCR was recovered from a woman in her thirties in good health. The CDR3 protein is CASRPRDSEWYEQYF. The CDR3 DNA sequence: TGTGCCAGCAGACCCCGGGACTCCGAGTGGTACGAGCAGTACTTC.